This TCR beta chain is drawn from a study of blood T cells in healthy people across ages. J gave up 3 bases and V 0 bases, and 8 bases lay outside the gene matches. This CDR3 region has 16 residues. CDR1 MNHEY and CDR2 SVGAGI come from the germline V gene. The authors ran a second PCR of about 7 to 12 cycles using a sample-barcoded 5' primer and a J-beta primer mix. MiXCR was run by TCRdb on the 5' RACE reads, yielding one entry per CDR3 protein. The sample holds 1.4 million to 1.5 million distinct CDR3 sequences, 40% to 50% seen once. This sequence was found in a young woman in good health. The chain combines TRBV6-5 with TRBJ2-7, with 7 bases aligning to TRBD2. The specimen sequenced was blood. The CDR3 sequence: CASSYSPVSSGYEQYF. The CDR3 region has the DNA TGTGCCAGCAGTTACTCGCCCGTGTCTAGCGGCTACGAGCAGTACTTC.